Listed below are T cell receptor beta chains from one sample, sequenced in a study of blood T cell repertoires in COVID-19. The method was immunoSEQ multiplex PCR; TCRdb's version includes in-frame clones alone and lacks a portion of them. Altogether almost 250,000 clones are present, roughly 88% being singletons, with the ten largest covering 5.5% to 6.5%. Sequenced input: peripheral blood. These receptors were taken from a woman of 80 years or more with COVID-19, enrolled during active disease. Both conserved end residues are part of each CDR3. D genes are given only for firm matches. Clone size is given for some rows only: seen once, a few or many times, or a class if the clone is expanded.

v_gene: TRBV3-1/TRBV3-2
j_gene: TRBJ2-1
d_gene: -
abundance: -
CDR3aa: CASSPYRDSDYNEQFF
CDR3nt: TGTGCCAGCAGTCCTTACCGGGACTCCGACTACAATGAGCAGTTCTTC

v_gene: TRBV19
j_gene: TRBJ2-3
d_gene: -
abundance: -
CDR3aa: CASSITGTDTQYF
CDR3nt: TGTGCCAGTAGTATTACGGGGACAGATACGCAGTATTTT

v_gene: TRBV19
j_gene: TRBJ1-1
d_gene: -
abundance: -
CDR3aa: CASSARNTEAFF
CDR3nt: TGTGCCAGTAGTGCTAGGAACACTGAAGCTTTCTTT

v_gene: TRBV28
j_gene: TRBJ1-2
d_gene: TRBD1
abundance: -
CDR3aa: CASSMAQGAFAYTF
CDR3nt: TGTGCCAGCAGTATGGCACAGGGGGCCTTTGCCTACACCTTC

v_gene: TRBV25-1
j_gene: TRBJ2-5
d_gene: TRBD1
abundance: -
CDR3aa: CASSGGQGFQETQYF
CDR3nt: TGTGCCAGCAGTGGGGGACAGGGCTTCCAAGAGACCCAGTACTTC

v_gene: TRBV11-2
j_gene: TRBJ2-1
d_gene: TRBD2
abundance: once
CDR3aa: CATARSSGPYNEQFF
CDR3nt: TGTGCCACCGCCAGATCTAGCGGTCCCTACAATGAGCAGTTCTTC

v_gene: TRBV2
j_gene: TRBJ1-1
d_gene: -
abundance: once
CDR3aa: CASSVREAFF
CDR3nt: TGTGCCAGCAGTGTTCGGGAAGCTTTCTTT

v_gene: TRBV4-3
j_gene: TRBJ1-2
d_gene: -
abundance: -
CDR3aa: CASSQGQGYGYTF
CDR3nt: TGCGCCAGCAGCCAAGGGCAGGGTTATGGCTACACCTTC

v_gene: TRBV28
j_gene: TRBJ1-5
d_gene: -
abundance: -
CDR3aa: CASSLAGRGGPQHF
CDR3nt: TGTGCCAGCAGTTTAGCAGGGAGGGGGGGGCCCCAGCATTTT

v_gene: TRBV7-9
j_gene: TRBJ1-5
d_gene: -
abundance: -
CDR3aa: CASSLSLGAYSNQPQHF
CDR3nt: TGTGCCAGCAGCTTATCTCTGGGGGCCTATAGCAATCAGCCCCAGCATTTT

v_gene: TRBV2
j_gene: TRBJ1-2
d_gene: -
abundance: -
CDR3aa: CASKLLTEGYGYTF
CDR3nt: TGTGCCAGCAAACTACTGACGGAAGGCTATGGCTACACCTTC

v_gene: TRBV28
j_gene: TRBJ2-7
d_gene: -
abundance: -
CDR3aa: CASRDTLGEQYF
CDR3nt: TGTGCCAGCCGGGACACACTCGGTGAGCAGTACTTC

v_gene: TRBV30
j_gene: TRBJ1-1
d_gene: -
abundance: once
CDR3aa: CAWTQGNTEAFF
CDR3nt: TGTGCCTGGACCCAGGGGAACACTGAAGCTTTCTTT

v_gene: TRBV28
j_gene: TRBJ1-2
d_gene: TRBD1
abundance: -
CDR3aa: CASSSSGQGRDGYTF
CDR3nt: TGTGCCAGCAGCTCGTCGGGACAGGGTCGAGATGGCTACACCTTC

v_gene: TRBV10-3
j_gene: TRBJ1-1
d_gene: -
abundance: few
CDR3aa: CAISESGGRGTEAFF
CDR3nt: TGTGCCATCAGTGAGAGCGGGGGGCGAGGCACTGAAGCTTTCTTT

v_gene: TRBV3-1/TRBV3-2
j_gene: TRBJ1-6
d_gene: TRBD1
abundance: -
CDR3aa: CASSQTGVSPLHF
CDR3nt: TGTGCCAGCAGCCAGACAGGGGTCTCACCCCTCCACTTT

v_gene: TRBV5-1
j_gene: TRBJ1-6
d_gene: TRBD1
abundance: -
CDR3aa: CASSPGQGLGNSPLHF
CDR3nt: TGCGCCAGCAGCCCAGGACAGGGGTTGGGTAATTCACCCCTCCACTTT

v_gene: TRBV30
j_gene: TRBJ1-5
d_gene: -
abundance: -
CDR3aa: CAWSVREGGNQPQHF
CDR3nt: TGTGCCTGGAGTGTAAGGGAAGGGGGCAATCAGCCCCAGCATTTT

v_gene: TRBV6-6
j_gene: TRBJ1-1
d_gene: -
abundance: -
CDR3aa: CASSYEKNTEAFF
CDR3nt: TGTGCCAGCAGTTACGAGAAGAACACTGAAGCTTTCTTT

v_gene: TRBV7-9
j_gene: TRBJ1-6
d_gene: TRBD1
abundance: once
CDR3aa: CASSLGTGNSPLHF
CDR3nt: TGTGCCAGCAGCTTGGGGACAGGCAATTCACCCCTCCACTTT

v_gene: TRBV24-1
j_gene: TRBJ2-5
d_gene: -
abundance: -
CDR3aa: CATSDFGGQETQYF
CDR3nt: TGTGCCACCAGTGATTTCGGGGGACAAGAGACCCAGTACTTC

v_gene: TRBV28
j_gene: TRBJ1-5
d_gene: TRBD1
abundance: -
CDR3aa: CASIRTGTSNQPQHF
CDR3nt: TGTGCCAGCATTCGGACAGGGACTAGCAATCAGCCCCAGCATTTT

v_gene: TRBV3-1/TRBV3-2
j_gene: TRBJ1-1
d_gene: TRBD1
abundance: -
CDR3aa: CASSLGQGSTEAFF
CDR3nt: TGTGCCAGCAGCCTGGGACAGGGGAGCACTGAAGCTTTCTTT

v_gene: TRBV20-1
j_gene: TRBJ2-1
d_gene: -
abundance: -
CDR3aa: CSARRDEQFF
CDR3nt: TGCAGTGCTAGGAGGGATGAGCAGTTCTTC

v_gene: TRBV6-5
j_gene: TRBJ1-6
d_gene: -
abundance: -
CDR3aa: CASSYSWQGGSPLHF
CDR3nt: TGTGCCAGCAGTTACTCGTGGCAGGGAGGCTCACCCCTCCACTTT

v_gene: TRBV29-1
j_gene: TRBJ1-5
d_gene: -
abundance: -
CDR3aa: CSVQWGGDQPQHF
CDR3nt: TGCAGCGTCCAATGGGGAGGGGATCAGCCCCAGCATTTT

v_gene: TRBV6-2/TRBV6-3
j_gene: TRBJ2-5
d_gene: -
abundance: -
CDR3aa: CASSLNRVAGGSDF
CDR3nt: -

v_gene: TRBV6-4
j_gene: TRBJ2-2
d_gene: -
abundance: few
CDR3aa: CASRQDTGELFF
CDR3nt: TGTGCCAGCAGACAGGACACCGGGGAGCTGTTTTTT

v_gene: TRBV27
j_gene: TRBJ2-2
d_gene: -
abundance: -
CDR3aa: CASSLSTRPNTGELFF
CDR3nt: TGTGCCAGCAGTTTATCTACCAGGCCGAACACCGGGGAGCTGTTTTTT

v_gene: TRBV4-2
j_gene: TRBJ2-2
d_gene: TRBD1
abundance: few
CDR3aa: CASSQDRARTGELFF
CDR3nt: TGTGCCAGCAGCCAGGACAGGGCCCGTACCGGGGAGCTGTTTTTT